A single sample gave rise to the 16 T cell receptor beta chains below, sequenced in a study of response to subunit inactivated influenza vaccine. A single record per CDR3 protein comes from TCRdb applying MiXCR to the RT-PCR reads. Of more than 600,000 distinct CDR3 sequences in the sample, about a fifth were seen once. Sequences were derived from PBMCs from blood, sampled 4 to 6 days after vaccination. These TCRs come from a man in his forties or fifties who received an inactivated influenza vaccine.

This clonotype has just a few counts. The chain combines TRBV20-1 with TRBJ2-7; 8 bases align to TRBD2. The CDR3 runs to 13 residues. After removal of 5 bases from V and 2 bases from J, the junction contained 5 bases not matched to a gene. CDR1 and CDR2 (germline): DFQATT, SNEGSKA (reference sequence). As DNA, the CDR3 is TGCAGTGCTGACACCGGGAGGGCCTACGAGCAGTACTTC. Encoded protein: CSADTGRAYEQYF.

The J gene is TRBJ2-1, the V gene TRBV20-1; tentative D call: TRBD2 (5 bases). CDR1 DFQATT and CDR2 SNEGSKA come from the germline V gene (reference sequence). This CDR3 has 12 residues. V gave up 6 bases and J gave up 12 bases, with 18 bases separating them. The DNA of the CDR3 is TGCAGTGCCCAAAAAGAGGGTCCGGGGCAGTTCTTC. Translating it yields CSAQKEGPGQFF.

This clonotype was counted many times. The V gene is TRBV30, the J gene TRBJ2-2, with D possibly being TRBD2 (5 bases). The CDR3 loop spans 15 amino acids. CDR1 is GTSNPN and CDR2 is SVGIG in the germline V gene (reference sequence). Trimming cost V 2 bases and J 2 bases, with 12 bases left between them. Here the CDR3 reads CAWSSLAINTGELFF. CDR3 coding DNA: TGTGCCTGGAGTAGCCTAGCAATAAACACCGGGGAGCTGTTTTTT.

This clonotype was recorded a few times. The V and J genes are TRBV19 and TRBJ1-5; maybe TRBD1 (6 bases). Trimming removed 4 bases at V and 6 bases at J, with 13 bases between. Germline V gene sequence: CDR1 LNHDA, CDR2 SQIVND (reference sequence). The CDR3 length is 14 residues. The CDR3 nucleotides are TGTGCCAGTAGTACGTCCGCAGGGGTTCAGCCCCAGCATTTT. Its translation is CASSTSAGVQPQHF.

This chain uses TRBV4-3 with TRBJ2-5; 14 bases align to TRBD2. V lost 4 bases, J lost 4 bases, and 8 bases stayed unmatched. There are 17 residues in the CDR3. Germline CDR1 and CDR2: LGHNA and YSLEER. The chain's CDR3 is CASSRGTSGSPGETQYF. The CDR3, as DNA: TGCGCCAGCAGCCGAGGGACTAGCGGGAGCCCGGGAGAGACCCAGTACTTC.

In its sample, this clonotype was seen many times. This chain joins TRBV20-1 and TRBJ2-1; TRBD2 matches 8 bases. Germline V lookup: CDR1 DFQATT, CDR2 SNEGSKA (reference sequence). The CDR3 runs 16 residues. The J segment lost 7 bases and the V segment lost 1 base, leaving 12 bases of the junction unmatched. DNA of the CDR3: TGCAGTGCTAGAGTTTTGACACTAGCGGACTCTAATGAGCAGTTCTTC. Its protein is CSARVLTLADSNEQFF.

This clonotype was counted many times. This chain uses TRBV4-2 with TRBJ1-5, with a tentative D call TRBD1 (5 bases). V was cut by 0 bases and J by 4 bases, with 13 bases left in between. The CDR3 extends over 16 amino acids. CDR1 and CDR2 (germline): LGHNA, YNFKEQ. The CDR3: CASSQDRTLRNQPQHF. CDR3 sequence (DNA): TGTGCCAGCAGCCAAGATAGGACACTCAGGAATCAGCCCCAGCATTTT.

This clonotype has more than one count but fewer than ten. The rearrangement uses TRBV20-1 and TRBJ2-7; a possible D gene is TRBD2 (7 bases). This CDR3 region has 17 residues. The germline gives CDR1 DFQATT, CDR2 SNEGSKA (reference sequence). The V end was cut by 1 base, the J end by 1 base, with 20 bases between. This CDR3 reads CSARALGGAIPSYEQYF. The DNA for the CDR3 is TGCAGTGCTAGAGCCCTGGGGGGGGCTATACCATCCTACGAGCAGTACTTC.

This chain joins TRBV20-1 and TRBJ2-1; 9 positions agree with TRBD2. The germline V gene encodes CDR1 DFQATT and CDR2 SNEGSKA (reference sequence). Losses at the gene ends were 3 bases for V and 0 bases for J; bases not matched to a gene: 12. The CDR3 totals 18 residues. The CDR3 spells CSARAGLRGGGSYNEQFF. The CDR3 bases are TGCAGTGCTAGGGCCGGGTTGCGGGGGGGCGGCTCCTACAATGAGCAGTTCTTC.

The rearrangement links TRBV20-1 to TRBJ2-3; TRBD1 matches 7 bases. This CDR3 spans 13 amino acids. V dropped 4 bases and J dropped 3; count of bases not matched to a gene: 4. Germline V gene sequence: CDR1 DFQATT, CDR2 SNEGSKA (reference sequence). The CDR3 DNA follows: TGCAGTGCTATCGACAGGGCGACAGATACGCAGTATTTT. Its protein product is CSAIDRATDTQYF.

This sequence joins TRBV29-1 and TRBJ1-1; 10 nucleotides match TRBD1. Losses at the gene ends were 6 bases for V and 3 bases for J; bases not matched to a gene: 4. CDR3 length equals 13 residues. The germline V gene encodes CDR1 SQVTM and CDR2 ANQGSEA. This chain's CDR3 is CSVGDRGYTEAFF. The CDR3 nucleotides read TGCAGCGTGGGGGACAGGGGTTACACTGAAGCTTTCTTT.

The chain combines TRBV10-3 with TRBJ1-5; D call uncertain. V was cut by 2 bases and J by 4 bases, with 9 bases left in between. This CDR3 region has 14 residues. Germline V gene sequence: CDR1 ENHRY, CDR2 SYGVKD. The CDR3 DNA is TGTGCCATCAGTGAGGGAATTCTGAATCAGCCCCAGCATTTT. It yields the protein CAISEGILNQPQHF.

V is TRBV15 and J is TRBJ1-5, with D possibly being TRBD1 (5 bases). Germline assignment: CDR1 LNHNV and CDR2 YYDKDF (reference sequence). CDR3 length equals 13 residues. V was shortened by 8 bases and J by 6 bases, with 14 bases between the two germline ends. The CDR3 spells CATSDKVGQPQHF. In DNA form, the CDR3 reads TGTGCCACCTCGGACAAAGTTGGTCAGCCCCAGCATTTT.

This chain uses TRBV4-1 with TRBJ2-7; 8 positions match TRBD1. The CDR3 is 16 amino acids. Germline values: CDR1 MGHRA, CDR2 YSYEKL. V lost 0 bases and J lost 5; bases outside the gene matches: 9. In nucleotides, the CDR3 is TGCGCCAGCAGCCAAGATTCGGCAGGGGGCTGGAACGAGCAGTACTTC. Translated: CASSQDSAGGWNEQYF.

This clonotype has only a few counts. V usage is TRBV28 and J usage is TRBJ1-1; D not certain. The V end lost 1 base, the J end lost 7 bases, and 7 bases lay between the germline ends. Germline V gene sequence: CDR1 MDHEN, CDR2 SYDVKM. CDR3 length: 12 residues. In DNA form, the CDR3 reads TGTGCCAGCAGTTTATTTGGCGGTGAAGCTTTCTTT. Encoded protein: CASSLFGGEAFF.

The V gene is TRBV7-6, the J gene TRBJ2-1; D might be TRBD2 (5 bases). There are 17 residues in the CDR3. V dropped 2 bases and J dropped 7 bases, with 21 bases sitting between them. Per the germline V gene, CDR1 is SGHVS and CDR2 is FNYEAQ. CDR3 nucleotides: TGTGCCAGCAGCTTAAATGTCCGAGGGCCAACGGGGAATGAGCAGTTCTTC. This sequence encodes CASSLNVRGPTGNEQFF. Full variable domain (rest looked up from reference TRBV7-6 and TRBJ2-1): GAGVSQSPRYKVTKRGQDVALRCDPISGHVSLYWYRQALGQGPEFLTYFNYEAQQDKSGLPNDRFSAERPEGSISTLTIQRTEQRDSAMYRCASSLNVRGPTGNEQFFGPGTRLTVL.